The source of this T cell receptor (beta chain) is a study of PD-1 blockade in classical Hodgkin lymphoma. Time point in this sample: cycle 4 day 1 (C4D1), after five to seven weeks of nivolumab. With no exception, relapse followed autologous stem cell transplantation in all patients, and brentuximab vedotin exposure varied. The CDR3 covers 15 residues. Germline V gene data show CDR1 as SGHNT and CDR2 as YYREEE (reference sequence). V dropped 4 bases and J dropped 0 bases, with 14 bases sitting between them. Here immunoSEQ multiplex PCR was the method, and the copy in TCRdb shows in-frame clones only, minus some. Of roughly 21,000 clones in the sample, over 65% were seen once.

The J gene is TRBJ2-7, the V gene TRBV5-4; a possible D gene is TRBD1 (6 bases). Material: peripheral blood mononuclear cells (PBMCs), obtained before the fourth cycle of nivolumab. The source is a human donor with classical Hodgkin lymphoma. CDR3 amino acids: CASSPATGFSYEQYF. Here the CDR3 DNA reads TGTGCCAGCAGCCCGGCGACAGGATTCTCCTACGAGCAGTACTTC.